These 11 T cell receptor beta chains originate from one sample sequenced in a study of cytomegalovirus exposure and HLA in healthy donors. PCR was performed using 60 Vbeta and 13 Jbeta primers. Sequenced by immunoSEQ multiplex PCR; TCRdb stores in-frame clones only, minus some. Found here are around 120,000 clones, 60% to 85% of them singletons; the top ten hold under 1.2%. Sequenced input: PBMCs. The receptor set was obtained from a human donor in good health.

The chain combines TRBV28 with TRBJ1-5, with TRBD1 matching 9 bases. Germline CDR1 MDHEN, CDR2 SYDVKM. The length of the CDR3 is 17 residues. The junction had 11 bases not matched to a gene; V was cut back by 2 bases and J by 6 bases. CDR3 amino acids: CASSLVPNRGLSQPQHF. The DNA of the CDR3 is TGTGCCAGCAGTTTAGTTCCGAACAGGGGGCTAAGTCAGCCCCAGCATTTT.

The rearrangement joins TRBV19 to TRBJ2-2; D remains unclear. Germline CDR1 reads LNHDA; CDR2 reads SQIVND (reference sequence). V lost 0 bases to trimming and J lost 1 base, with 12 bases between them. The CDR3 extends over 17 amino acids. In DNA form, the CDR3 reads TGTGCCAGTAGTATAGAAGTACAGATAAGGAACACCGGGGAGCTGTTTTTT. It yields the protein CASSIEVQIRNTGELFF.

The chain couples TRBV6-5 to TRBJ2-1; D not certain. The V gene's germline CDR1 is MNHEY and CDR2 SVGAGI. The CDR3 sequence is 14 residues long. V was shortened by 5 bases and J by 8 bases, with 16 bases between the two germline ends. In DNA form, the CDR3 reads TGTGCCAGCAGTGAATTCCCTATTAACGATGAGCAGTTCTTC. This sequence encodes CASSEFPINDEQFF.

The rearrangement uses TRBV5-5 and TRBJ1-5; 7 positions agree with TRBD1. J was trimmed by 0 bases and V by 4 bases; bases with no gene match: 10. The germline gives CDR1 SGHKS, CDR2 YYEKEE (reference sequence). CDR3 length: 17 residues. CDR3 sequence (DNA): TGTGCCAGCAGCGGTACAGGGGAATCCTATAGCAATCAGCCCCAGCATTTT. Protein product: CASSGTGESYSNQPQHF.

The rearrangement links TRBV18 to TRBJ1-4; TRBD1 aligns across 9 bases. This CDR3 has 14 residues. The junction had 4 bases not matched to a gene; V was cut back by 6 bases and J by 5 bases. Germline V gives CDR1 KGHSH, CDR2 LQKENI. The chain's CDR3 is CASSGQGRNEKLFF. The CDR3 bases are TGTGCCAGCTCGGGACAGGGCAGGAATGAAAAACTGTTTTTT.

A remark on this clone: Within the sample, other DNA sequences also encode this same CDR3. This sequence joins TRBV4-1 and TRBJ1-3; 7 nucleotides line up with TRBD1. CDR3 length: 15 residues. The V gene's germline CDR1 is MGHRA and CDR2 YSYEKL. Trimming took 4 bases from V and 0 from J; bases not matched to a gene: 3. CDR3 region: CASSPRDSSGNTIYF. CDR3 bases: TGCGCCAGCAGCCCTCGGGACAGCTCTGGAAACACCATATATTTT.

The genes are TRBV4-1 and TRBJ1-1; a possible D gene is TRBD1 (6 bases). CDR3 size: 14 residues. V was trimmed by 0 bases and J by 1 base, leaving 6 bases between them. In germline, CDR1 is MGHRA, CDR2 YSYEKL. CDR3 DNA sequence: TGCGCCAGCAGCCAAGAGGGACAGAACACTGAAGCTTTCTTT. Protein product: CASSQEGQNTEAFF.

V gene TRBV7-9 combines with J gene TRBJ1-1; 9 nucleotides align to TRBD1. The ends lost 4 bases at V and 7 bases at J; junction bases unmatched: 13. From germline, CDR1 is SEHNR and CDR2 FQNEAQ (reference sequence). The CDR3 consists of 16 residues. CDR3 DNA: TGTGCCAGCAGCTCCGTCGGGACAGGGTATGGGGATGAAGCTTTCTTT. Its translation is CASSSVGTGYGDEAFF.

On this clone: Its ends do not fully match the called genes, so a read error is possible. The CDR3 region has the DNA TGTGCCAGCAGCGCGACCGGCGGGGATGGCTGCACCTTC. This translates into CASSATGGDGCTF. The genes are TRBV7-9 and TRBJ1-2; no clear D. The CDR3 totals 13 residues. Germline CDR1 reads SEHNR; CDR2 reads FQNEAQ (reference sequence).

This clone came up a few times. The J gene is TRBJ2-2, the V gene TRBV4-1; perhaps TRBD2 as D (5 bases). Between the trimmed V and J ends, which lost 1 base and 4 bases, there was a span of 13 bases. The germline V gene encodes CDR1 MGHRA and CDR2 YSYEKL. The CDR3 covers 16 residues. The CDR3 nucleotides read TGCGCCAGCAGCCAAGGGCCCCTCGCGGGCACCGGGGAGCTGTTTTTT. Amino acids: CASSQGPLAGTGELFF.

The rearrangement joins TRBV4-1 to TRBJ2-5; 7 bases fit TRBD1. The end of the DNA aligns better with TRBJ2-7, so the J call may be wrong. The germline V gene has CDR1 MGHRA and CDR2 YSYEKL. The CDR3 loop spans 17 amino acids. The CDR3 nucleotides read TGCGCCAGCAGCCAAGAATATCCGACAGGGAGTTCCTACGAGCAGTACTTC. Amino acid sequence: CASSQEYPTGSSYEQYF.